The 14 T cell receptor beta chains listed next were all sequenced from one sample in a study of regulatory T cells in long-lasting Graves disease. Time point reported: newly diagnosed GD, antithyroid drugs for less than 3 months. PBMCs were the source of the RNA used for TCR sequencing. According to the study, TCR beta libraries were built with iRepertoire HTBI primers and CDR3-region Arm-PCR. TCRdb re-derived calls from the multiplex PCR reads in MiXCR, one entry per CDR3 protein. The sample contains a few hundred thousand distinct CDR3 sequences, 10% to 15% of which appear only once. These same records also appear under a second study, on T cells in Graves' hyperthyroidism and ophthalmopathy.

This material consisted of peripheral blood mononuclear cells (PBMCs), taken at new diagnosis, from a patient treated with antithyroid drugs. Source of these receptors: a woman under 30 with Graves disease.

Note on this clonotype: One end of the junction does not line up with germline, which may come from a read error. The chain combines TRBV15 with TRBJ1-2; D is possibly TRBD1 (5 bases). The CDR3 is made up of 12 amino acids. In germline, CDR1 is LNHNV, CDR2 YYDKDF (reference sequence). CDR3 protein: CATSGDSYGYTF. CDR3 DNA: TGTGCCACCAGCGGAGACAGCTATGGCTACACCTTC.

Ten or more counts support this clonotype. The chain uses TRBV5-1 and TRBJ2-2; D is unresolved. Trimming removed 4 bases from V and 5 bases from J, with 9 bases in between. The CDR3 totals 13 residues. The germline V gene encodes CDR1 SGHRS and CDR2 YFSETQ. CDR3 loop: CASSRRSTGELFF. CDR3 DNA sequence: TGCGCCAGCAGCCGACGATCGACCGGGGAGCTGTTTTTT.

This clonotype occurred many times. The CDR3 DNA reads TGTGCCAGCAGTTTAGTATGGACCCATCTCACCTTC. Amino acids: CASSLVWTHLTF. The chain carries TRBV12-3 or TRBV12-4 and TRBJ1-2; D is ambiguous. V was clipped by 1 base and J by 13 bases, with 13 bases between them. This CDR3 contains 12 residues.

This clonotype was picked up many times. This chain connects TRBV11-3 to TRBJ2-1; tentatively, D is TRBD1 (5 bases). This CDR3 contains 15 residues. Germline V gene data show CDR1 as SGHNT and CDR2 as YENEEA. V dropped 3 bases and J dropped 6 bases, with 15 bases sitting between them. In nucleotides, the CDR3 is TGTGCCAGCAGCTTTCAGGGTTCTTTCGGCAATGAGCAGTTCTTC. It yields the protein CASSFQGSFGNEQFF.

In its sample, this clonotype was seen many times. V usage is TRBV5-1 and J usage is TRBJ2-5, with a tentative D call TRBD1 (6 bases). Trimming pared 4 bases from V and 0 bases from J, leaving 22 bases between. CDR1 is SGHRS, CDR2 YFSETQ, per germline. The CDR3 has 18 residues. In nucleotides, the CDR3 is TGCGCCAGCAGCGTCGCATCAGGGGTCTACCCGTACCAAGAGACCCAGTACTTC. Amino acid sequence: CASSVASGVYPYQETQYF.

This clonotype was recorded a few times. The chain couples TRBV13 to TRBJ2-5, with 9 bases lining up with TRBD1. This CDR3 is built from 15 residues. V lost 3 bases, J lost 2 bases, and 4 bases stayed unmatched. Germline CDR1 reads PRHDT; CDR2 reads FYEKMQ (reference sequence). This chain's CDR3 is CASSFWDREQETQYF. The CDR3 DNA sequence: TGTGCCAGCAGCTTCTGGGACAGGGAACAAGAGACCCAGTACTTC.

V usage is TRBV15 and J usage is TRBJ2-3, with D perhaps assigned TRBD1 or TRBD2 (6 bases each). The V gene lost 3 bases and the J gene lost 4 bases, with 17 bases spanning the gap. This CDR3 has 16 amino acids. Germline-derived CDR1 and CDR2 are LNHNV and YYDKDF (reference sequence). The CDR3 region has the DNA TGTGCCACCAGCAGGCCCAAAAGTGGGGGGCCAGATACGCAGTATTTT. Translating it yields CATSRPKSGGPDTQYF.

This clonotype appeared a few times. The rearrangement joins TRBV9 to TRBJ2-2; D remains ambiguous. V lost 3 bases and J lost 0, with 9 bases in between. Germline V CDR1 and CDR2: SGDLS, YYNGEE. This CDR3 region has 15 residues. The CDR3 sequence: CASSAISANTGELFF. As DNA, the CDR3 is TGTGCCAGCAGCGCCATATCAGCGAACACCGGGGAGCTGTTTTTT. The full variable domain, rest sourced from reference TRBV9 and TRBJ2-2, is DSGVTQTPKHLITATGQRVTLRCSPRSGDLSVYWYQQSLDQGLQFLIQYYNGEERAKGNILERFSAQQFPDLHSELNLSSLELGDSALYFCASSAISANTGELFFGEGSRLTVL.

Note on this clonotype: A much bigger clone sits one base away, suggesting this may be a read error. Given the absence of the conserved phenylalanine or tryptophan at the CDR3 end, a read error is likely. The V call is TRBV7-2, the J call TRBJ2-5; the D is unclear. The germline gives CDR1 SGHTA, CDR2 FQGNSA. Between the trimmed V and J ends, which lost 2 bases and 4 bases, there was a span of 8 bases. There are 13 residues in the CDR3. The CDR3 DNA reads TGTGCCAGCAGCTTACTGGTGTTAGAGACCCAGTACCTC. Translating gives CASSLLVLETQYL.

This clonotype came up many times. The CDR3 loop is CSGWSPLGTDTQYF. CDR3 coding DNA: TGCAGTGGTTGGAGCCCCCTTGGCACAGATACGCAGTATTTT. The rearrangement uses TRBV20-1 and TRBJ2-3, with D unresolved. Trimming removed 7 bases at V and 1 base at J, with 15 bases between. Germline V gene lookup returns CDR1 DFQATT and CDR2 SNEGSKA (reference sequence). The CDR3 loop spans 14 amino acids.

This clonotype was observed at least ten times. The chain uses TRBV18 and TRBJ1-6; D ambiguous. Trimming pared 1 base from V and 12 bases from J, leaving 19 bases between. There are 16 residues in the CDR3. Germline assignment: CDR1 KGHSH and CDR2 LQKENI. In DNA, the CDR3 is TGTGCCAGCTCACCACTTGGGCGGACGACGGGTATACCCCTCCACTTT. Amino acid sequence: CASSPLGRTTGIPLHF.

This clonotype was seen only a few times. The chain has TRBV12-3 or TRBV12-4 and TRBJ2-1, with 7 bases identical to TRBD1. V lost 5 bases, J lost 9 bases, and 10 bases stayed unmatched. The CDR3 spans 14 residues. DNA of the CDR3: TGTGCCAGCAGTCCCATCGACAGGGCGGGTGAGCAGTTCTTC. Translated: CASSPIDRAGEQFF.

This chain links TRBV18 with TRBJ2-6; D call uncertain. The ends were cut back, 0 bases at V and 2 bases at J, with 5 bases in the middle. Germline-derived CDR1 and CDR2 are KGHSH and LQKENI. The CDR3 is made up of 15 amino acids. In nucleotides, the CDR3 is TGTGCCAGCTCACCACCCCTAGCTGGGGCCAACGTCCTGACTTTC. Amino acid sequence: CASSPPLAGANVLTF.

This clonotype was detected only a few times. The CDR3 spells CASSWDEQETQYF. Written as DNA, the CDR3 is TGTGCCAGCAGTTGGGACGAGCAAGAGACCCAGTACTTC. The rearrangement links TRBV6-5 to TRBJ2-5; either TRBD1 or TRBD2 may supply D (5 bases each). Trimming shortened V by 4 bases and J by 2 bases, and 8 bases separated the two germline ends. Germline CDR1 MNHEY, CDR2 SVGAGI. This CDR3 comprises 13 residues.